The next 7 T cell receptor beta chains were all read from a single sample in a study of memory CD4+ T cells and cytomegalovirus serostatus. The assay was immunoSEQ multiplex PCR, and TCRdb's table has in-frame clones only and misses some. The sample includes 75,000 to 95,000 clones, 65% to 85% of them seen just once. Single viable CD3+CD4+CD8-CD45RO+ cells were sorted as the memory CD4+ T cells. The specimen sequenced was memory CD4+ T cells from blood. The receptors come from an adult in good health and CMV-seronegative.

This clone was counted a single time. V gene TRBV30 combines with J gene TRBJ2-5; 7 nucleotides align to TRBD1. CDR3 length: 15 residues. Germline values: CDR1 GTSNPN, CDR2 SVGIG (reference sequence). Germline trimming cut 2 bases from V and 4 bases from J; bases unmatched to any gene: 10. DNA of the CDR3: TGTGCCTGGAGTTTCGGACAGGTGCGCGGAGAGACCCAGTACTTC. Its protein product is CAWSFGQVRGETQYF.

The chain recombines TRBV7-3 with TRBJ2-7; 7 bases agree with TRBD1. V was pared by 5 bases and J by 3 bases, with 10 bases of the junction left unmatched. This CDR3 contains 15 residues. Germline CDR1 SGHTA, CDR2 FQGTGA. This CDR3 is CASSPSGQALYEQYF. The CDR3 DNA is TGTGCCAGCAGCCCGTCCGGACAGGCCCTCTACGAGCAGTACTTC. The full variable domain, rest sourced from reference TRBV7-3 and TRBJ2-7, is GAGVSQTPSNKVTEKGKYVELRCDPISGHTALYWYRQSLGQGPEFLIYFQGTGAADDSGLPNDRFFAVRPEGSVSTLKIQRTERGDSAVYLCASSPSGQALYEQYFGPGTRLTVT.

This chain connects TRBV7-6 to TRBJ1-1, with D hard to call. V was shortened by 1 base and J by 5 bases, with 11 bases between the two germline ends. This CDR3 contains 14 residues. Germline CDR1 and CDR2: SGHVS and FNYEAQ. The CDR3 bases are TGTGCCAGCAGCTTAGGCCGGGGTAGGACTGAAGCTTTCTTT. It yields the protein CASSLGRGRTEAFF.

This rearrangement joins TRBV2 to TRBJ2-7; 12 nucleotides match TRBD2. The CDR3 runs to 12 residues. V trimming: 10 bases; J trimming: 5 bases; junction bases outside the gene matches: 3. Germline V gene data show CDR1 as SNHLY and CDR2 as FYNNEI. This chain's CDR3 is CATRLAGDEQYF. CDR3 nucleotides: TGTGCCACCCGACTAGCGGGGGACGAGCAGTACTTC.

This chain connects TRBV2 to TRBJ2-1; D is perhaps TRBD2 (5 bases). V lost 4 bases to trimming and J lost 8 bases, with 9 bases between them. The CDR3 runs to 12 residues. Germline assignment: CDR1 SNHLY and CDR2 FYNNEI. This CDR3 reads CASSAGSDEQFF. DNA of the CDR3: TGTGCCAGCAGTGCGGGGTCTGATGAGCAGTTCTTC.

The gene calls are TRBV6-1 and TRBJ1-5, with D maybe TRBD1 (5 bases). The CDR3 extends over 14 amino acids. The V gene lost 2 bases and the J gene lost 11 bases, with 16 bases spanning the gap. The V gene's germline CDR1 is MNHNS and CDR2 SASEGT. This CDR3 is CASSETLGDWSQHF. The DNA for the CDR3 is TGTGCCAGCAGTGAAACTCTGGGGGACTGGTCCCAGCATTTT.

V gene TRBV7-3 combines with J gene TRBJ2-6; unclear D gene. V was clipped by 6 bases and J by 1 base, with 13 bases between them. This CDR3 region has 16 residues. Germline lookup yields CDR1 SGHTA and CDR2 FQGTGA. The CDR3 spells CASSGSFLSGANVLTF. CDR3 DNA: TGTGCCAGCAGTGGTAGCTTCTTATCTGGGGCCAACGTCCTGACTTTC. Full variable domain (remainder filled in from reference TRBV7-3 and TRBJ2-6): GAGVSQTPSNKVTEKGKYVELRCDPISGHTALYWYRQSLGQGPEFLIYFQGTGAADDSGLPNDRFFAVRPEGSVSTLKIQRTERGDSAVYLCASSGSFLSGANVLTFGAGSRLTVL.